A single sample is the source of the 18 T cell receptor beta chains below, sequenced in a study of blood T cell repertoires in COVID-19. TCRdb keeps only in-frame clones here, not all; method: immunoSEQ multiplex PCR. The sample yields around 30,000 clones, 65% to 70% seen once. The material sequenced was peripheral blood. Receptor source: a human donor in a cohort sampled during active COVID-19.

Only a few counts were recorded for this clone. J is TRBJ2-5 and V is TRBV25-1, with D possibly being TRBD2 (5 bases). This CDR3 has 14 residues. Deletions cut 3 bases from V and 0 bases from J, with 8 bases between. Germline V CDR1 and CDR2: MGHDK, SYGVNS. As DNA, the CDR3 is TGTGCCAGCAGTGAGCCCGGGAACCAAGAGACCCAGTACTTC. This gives the protein CASSEPGNQETQYF.

V is TRBV12-5 and J is TRBJ2-1, with 13 bases identical to TRBD2. CDR3 length: 15 residues. Looked up from germline, CDR1 is LGHNT and CDR2 is FRNRAP. The V segment lost 3 bases and the J segment 7 bases; nucleotides outside the gene matches: 3. CDR3 sequence: CASGLGLAGVNEQFF. Here the CDR3 DNA reads TGTGCTAGTGGTTTAGGACTAGCGGGAGTGAATGAGCAGTTCTTC.

This clone was recorded a few times. The chain employs TRBV7-3 and TRBJ2-3; 9 bases are a match to TRBD2. The CDR3 extends over 15 amino acids. J gave up 6 bases and V 2 bases, and 6 bases lay outside the gene matches. The germline V gene has CDR1 SGHTA and CDR2 FQGTGA. The CDR3 DNA is TGTGCCAGCAGCTTACGCGGGAGGGCTATGGATACGCAGTATTTT. This sequence encodes CASSLRGRAMDTQYF.

The CDR3 DNA is TGTGCCAGCAGTTTGGCCGGGTCAACTGGAAACACCATATATTTT. Its translation is CASSLAGSTGNTIYF. This chain joins TRBV28 and TRBJ1-3; unclear D gene. This CDR3 comprises 15 residues. Germline CDR1 and CDR2: MDHEN and SYDVKM. Deletions cut 3 bases from V and 2 bases from J, with 11 bases between.

The genes are TRBV7-3 and TRBJ2-5, with TRBD2 identical over 14 bases. The CDR3 consists of 15 residues. The germline gives CDR1 SGHTA, CDR2 FQGTGA. Losses at the gene ends were 6 bases for V and 3 bases for J; bases not matched to a gene: 3. The CDR3 sequence is CASRPGLAGEETQYF. CDR3 DNA: TGTGCCAGCAGGCCGGGACTAGCGGGGGAAGAGACCCAGTACTTC.

This clone was observed a handful of times. This chain joins TRBV4-3 and TRBJ1-2; maybe TRBD1 (6 bases). V was clipped by 0 bases and J by 6 bases, with 17 bases between them. Germline V gene sequence: CDR1 LGHNA, CDR2 YSLEER. CDR3 length: 16 amino acids. The CDR3 bases are TGCGCCAGCAGCCAAGATCTAAATCCCAGGGGCCATGGCTACACCTTC. This sequence encodes CASSQDLNPRGHGYTF.

This clone has only a few counts. The chain joins TRBV15 to TRBJ2-1, with 15 bases matching TRBD2. Trimming took 7 bases from V and 6 from J; bases not matched to a gene: 13. The CDR3 consists of 18 residues. In germline, CDR1 is LNHNV, CDR2 YYDKDF (reference sequence). CDR3 amino acids: CATNFGLAGGPLGNEQFF. As DNA, the CDR3 is TGTGCCACCAACTTTGGACTAGCGGGAGGGCCCCTCGGCAATGAGCAGTTCTTC.

V gene TRBV10-1 combines with J gene TRBJ1-1, with TRBD1 as a possible D gene (6 bases). This CDR3 has 13 amino acids. Germline CDR1 reads WNHNN; CDR2 reads SYGVQD (reference sequence). V was trimmed by 6 bases and J by 2 bases, leaving 10 bases between them. This chain's CDR3 is CASSEGGNTEAFF. The DNA for the CDR3 is TGCGCCAGCAGCGAAGGGGGAAACACTGAAGCTTTCTTT.

V usage is TRBV7-3 and J usage is TRBJ2-1, with D uncertain. The CDR3 loop spans 13 amino acids. CDR1 SGHTA and CDR2 FQGTGA come from the germline V gene. With 5 bases removed from V and 5 bases from J, the gap between germline ends came to 10 bases. The CDR3 loop is CASSPQTNNEQFF. In nucleotides, the CDR3 is TGTGCCAGCAGCCCACAAACCAACAATGAGCAGTTCTTC.

The rearrangement joins TRBV4-3 to TRBJ2-3; 7 nucleotides match TRBD2. J lost 0 bases, V lost 1 base, and 4 bases had no gene match. The CDR3 is 16 residues long. Germline assignment: CDR1 LGHNA and CDR2 YSLEER. CDR3 loop: CASSQVTSESTDTQYF. The CDR3, as DNA: TGCGCCAGCAGCCAAGTCACTAGCGAAAGCACAGATACGCAGTATTTT.

This clone showed up just a few times. As DNA, the CDR3 is TGCGCCAGCAGCCAAGATGGCCGAACAGAAAATGGCTACACCTTC. This gives the protein CASSQDGRTENGYTF. The chain joins TRBV4-3 to TRBJ1-2; D remains unclear. V lost 0 bases and J 6 bases, leaving 14 bases between the germline ends. CDR1 and CDR2 from the germline V gene are LGHNA and YSLEER. CDR3 length equals 15 residues.

The chain links TRBV6-5 to TRBJ2-7; TRBD1 aligns across 9 bases. CDR3 length: 15 amino acids. Germline trimming cut 6 bases from V and 4 bases from J; bases unmatched to any gene: 10. The germline CDR1 and CDR2 sequences are MNHEY and SVGAGI. CDR3 region: CASRRSGQGGYEQYF. The CDR3 nucleotides are TGTGCCAGCAGACGGTCGGGACAGGGAGGATACGAGCAGTACTTC.

The V gene is TRBV29-1, the J gene TRBJ2-1; maybe TRBD2 (6 bases). This CDR3 contains 13 residues. Germline loops: CDR1 SQVTM, CDR2 ANQGSEA. With 8 bases removed from V and 8 bases from J, the gap between germline ends came to 19 bases. CDR3 DNA sequence: TGCAGCACATGGGGCGGGGTGGGCTATGAGCAGTTCTTC. Its protein product is CSTWGGVGYEQFF.

This sequence joins TRBV9 and TRBJ1-2, with no clear D. Germline V gene data show CDR1 as SGDLS and CDR2 as YYNGEE. This CDR3 has 14 amino acids. Trimming stripped 0 bases from V and 6 bases from J, with 12 bases between. CDR3 residues: CASSVGAGWDGYTF. The CDR3 region has the DNA TGTGCCAGCAGCGTAGGTGCGGGGTGGGATGGCTACACCTTC.

This clone was detected only a few times. Relative to the germline gene, one junction end is altered; a read error may explain this. The CDR3 is CASSQGTGAAF. In DNA, the CDR3 is TGTGCCAGTAGCCAAGGGACAGGGGCGGCCTTC. This chain uses TRBV19 with TRBJ1-2; 10 nucleotides line up with TRBD1. CDR3 length: 11 residues. The germline V gene has CDR1 LNHDA and CDR2 SQIVND (reference sequence).

The chain couples TRBV4-3 to TRBJ2-1; maybe TRBD2 (5 bases). The V end was cut by 0 bases, the J end by 8 bases, with 17 bases between. Germline V gene lookup returns CDR1 LGHNA and CDR2 YSLEER. CDR3 length: 16 residues. The CDR3 region has the DNA TGCGCCAGCAGCCAAGACCTCGGCCTAGCCGGGGATGAGCAGTTCTTC. Its translation is CASSQDLGLAGDEQFF.

In DNA, the CDR3 is TGTGCCAGCTCACCCGCCGGGACAGAAGTACAGCCCCAGCATTTT. Encoded protein: CASSPAGTEVQPQHF. The J gene is TRBJ1-5, the V gene TRBV18; 7 nucleotides align to TRBD1. The CDR3 consists of 15 residues. V was pared by 3 bases and J by 7 bases, with 9 bases of the junction left unmatched. Per germline, CDR1 KGHSH and CDR2 LQKENI.

The V gene is TRBV11-2, the J gene TRBJ2-6, with TRBD2 as a possible D gene (7 bases). Trimming shortened V by 4 bases and J by 0 bases, and 13 bases separated the two germline ends. CDR1 and CDR2 from the germline V gene are SGHAT and FQNNGV. This CDR3 has 17 amino acids. Written as DNA, the CDR3 is TGTGCCAGCAGCTCCGAGGGGGGGAGCTCTGGGGCCAACGTCCTGACTTTC. Translation: CASSSEGGSSGANVLTF.